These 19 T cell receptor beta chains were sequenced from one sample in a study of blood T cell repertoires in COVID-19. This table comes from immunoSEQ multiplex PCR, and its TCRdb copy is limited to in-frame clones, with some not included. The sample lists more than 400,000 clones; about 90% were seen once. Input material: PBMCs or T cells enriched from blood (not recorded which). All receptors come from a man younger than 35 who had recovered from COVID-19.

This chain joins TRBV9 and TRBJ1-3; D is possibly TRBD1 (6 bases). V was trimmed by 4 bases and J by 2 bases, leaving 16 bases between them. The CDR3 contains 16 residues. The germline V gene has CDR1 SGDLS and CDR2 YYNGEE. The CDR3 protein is CASSSQGVLTGNTIYF. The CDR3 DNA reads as TGTGCCAGCAGCTCACAGGGCGTGCTAACTGGAAACACCATATATTTT.

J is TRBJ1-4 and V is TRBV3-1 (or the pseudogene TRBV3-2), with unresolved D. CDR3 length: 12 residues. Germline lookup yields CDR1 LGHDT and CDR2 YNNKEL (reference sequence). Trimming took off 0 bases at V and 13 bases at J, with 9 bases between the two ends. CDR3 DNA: TGTGCCAGCAGCCAAGAGAGACGGGGACTGTTTTTT. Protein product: CASSQERRGLFF.

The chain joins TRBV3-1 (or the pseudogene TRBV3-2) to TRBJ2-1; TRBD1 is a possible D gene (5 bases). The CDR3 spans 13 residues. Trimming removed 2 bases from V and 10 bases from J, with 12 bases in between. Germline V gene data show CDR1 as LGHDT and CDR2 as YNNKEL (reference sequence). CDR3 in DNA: TGTGCCAGCAGCCAATTGACAGCCTCCGAGCAGTTCTTC. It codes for CASSQLTASEQFF.

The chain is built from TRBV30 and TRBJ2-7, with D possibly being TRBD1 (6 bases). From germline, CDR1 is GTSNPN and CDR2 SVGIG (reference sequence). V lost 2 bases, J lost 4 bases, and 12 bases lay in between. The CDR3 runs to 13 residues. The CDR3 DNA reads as TGTGCCTGGAGTAGATCACAGGGATACGAGCAGTACTTC. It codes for CAWSRSQGYEQYF.

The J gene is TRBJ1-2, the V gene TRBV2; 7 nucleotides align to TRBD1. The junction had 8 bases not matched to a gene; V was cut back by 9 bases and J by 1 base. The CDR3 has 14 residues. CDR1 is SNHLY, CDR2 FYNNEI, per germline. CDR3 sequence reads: CASVRDSVNYGYTF. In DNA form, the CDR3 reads TGTGCCAGTGTTCGGGACAGTGTTAACTATGGCTACACCTTC.

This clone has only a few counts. CDR3 amino acids: CASSQGGTSPGNTIYF. The CDR3 DNA reads as TGTGCCAGCAGCCAAGGCGGGACCAGCCCTGGAAACACCATATATTTT. The J gene is TRBJ1-3, the V gene TRBV3-1 (or the pseudogene TRBV3-2); possible D gene TRBD1, 5 bases. Germline-derived CDR1 and CDR2 are LGHDT and YNNKEL (reference sequence). V was cut by 1 base and J by 2 bases, with 12 bases left in between. The CDR3 contains 16 residues.

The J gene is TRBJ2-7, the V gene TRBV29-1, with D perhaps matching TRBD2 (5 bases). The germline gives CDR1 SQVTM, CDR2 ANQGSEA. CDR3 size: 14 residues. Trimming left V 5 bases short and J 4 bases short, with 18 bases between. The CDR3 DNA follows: TGCAGCGTTCTCCTTCGGGAAAACGGTTACGAGCAGTACTTC. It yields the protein CSVLLRENGYEQYF.

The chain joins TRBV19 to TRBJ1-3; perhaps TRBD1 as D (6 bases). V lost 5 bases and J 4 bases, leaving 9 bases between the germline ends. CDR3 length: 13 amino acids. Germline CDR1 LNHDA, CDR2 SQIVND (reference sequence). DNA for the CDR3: TGTGCCAGTAGTCAGGGGTCCGGAAACACCATATATTTT. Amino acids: CASSQGSGNTIYF.

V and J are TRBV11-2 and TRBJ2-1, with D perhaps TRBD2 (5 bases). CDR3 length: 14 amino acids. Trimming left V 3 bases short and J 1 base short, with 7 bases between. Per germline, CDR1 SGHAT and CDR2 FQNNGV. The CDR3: CASSFSGSYNEQFF. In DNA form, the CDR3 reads TGTGCCAGCAGCTTTTCGGGGTCCTACAATGAGCAGTTCTTC.

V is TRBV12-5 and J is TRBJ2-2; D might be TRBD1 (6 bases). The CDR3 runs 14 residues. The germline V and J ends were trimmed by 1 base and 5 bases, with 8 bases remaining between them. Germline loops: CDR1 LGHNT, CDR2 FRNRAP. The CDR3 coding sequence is TGTGCTAGTGGTTTGGCCCAGGGGACCGGGGAGCTGTTTTTT. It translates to CASGLAQGTGELFF.

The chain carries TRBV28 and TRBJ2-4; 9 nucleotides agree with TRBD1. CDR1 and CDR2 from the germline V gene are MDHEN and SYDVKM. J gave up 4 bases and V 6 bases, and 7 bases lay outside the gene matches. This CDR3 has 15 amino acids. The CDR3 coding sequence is TGTGCCAGCAGAACCCCCGGGACAGGGAAAAACATTCAGTACTTC. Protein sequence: CASRTPGTGKNIQYF.

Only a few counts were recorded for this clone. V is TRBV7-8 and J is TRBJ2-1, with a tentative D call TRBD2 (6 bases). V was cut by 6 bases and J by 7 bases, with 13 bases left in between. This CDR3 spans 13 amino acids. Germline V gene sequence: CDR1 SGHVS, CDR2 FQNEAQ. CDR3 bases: TGTGCCAGCAGACCGCTAGCGTCTAATGAGCAGTTCTTC. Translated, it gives CASRPLASNEQFF.

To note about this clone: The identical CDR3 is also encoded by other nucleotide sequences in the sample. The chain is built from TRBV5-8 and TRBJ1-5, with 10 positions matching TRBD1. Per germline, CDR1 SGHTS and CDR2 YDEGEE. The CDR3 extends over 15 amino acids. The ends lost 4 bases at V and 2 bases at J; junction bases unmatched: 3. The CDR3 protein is CASSPGTGGNQPQHF. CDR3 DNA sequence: TGTGCCAGCAGCCCCGGGACAGGGGGCAATCAGCCCCAGCATTTT.

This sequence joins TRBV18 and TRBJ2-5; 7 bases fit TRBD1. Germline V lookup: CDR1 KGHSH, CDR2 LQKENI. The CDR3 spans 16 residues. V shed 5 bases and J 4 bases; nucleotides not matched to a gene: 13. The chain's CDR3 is CASSVTRDRFSETQYF. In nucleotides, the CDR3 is TGTGCCAGCTCAGTGACCCGGGACAGATTTTCAGAGACCCAGTACTTC.

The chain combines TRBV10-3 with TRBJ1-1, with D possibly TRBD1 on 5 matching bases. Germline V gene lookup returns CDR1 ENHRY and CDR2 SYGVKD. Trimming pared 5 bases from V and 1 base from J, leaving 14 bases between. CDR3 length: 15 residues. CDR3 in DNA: TGTGCCATCAGTCTCGGACAAACCACGAACACTGAAGCTTTCTTT. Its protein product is CAISLGQTTNTEAFF.

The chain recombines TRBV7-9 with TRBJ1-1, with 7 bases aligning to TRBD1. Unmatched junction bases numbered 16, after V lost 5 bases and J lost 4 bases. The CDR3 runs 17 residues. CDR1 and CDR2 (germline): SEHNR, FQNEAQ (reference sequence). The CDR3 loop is CASSGRRDSGWSTEAFF. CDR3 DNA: TGTGCCAGCAGCGGTAGGCGGGACAGCGGGTGGAGCACTGAAGCTTTCTTT.

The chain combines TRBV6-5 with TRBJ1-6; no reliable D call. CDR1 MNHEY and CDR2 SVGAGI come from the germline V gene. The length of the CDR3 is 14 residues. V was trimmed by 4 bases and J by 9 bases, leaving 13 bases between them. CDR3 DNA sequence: TGTGCCAGCAGTTTAGGAGGGCGAGGTTCACCCCTCCACTTT. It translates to CASSLGGRGSPLHF.

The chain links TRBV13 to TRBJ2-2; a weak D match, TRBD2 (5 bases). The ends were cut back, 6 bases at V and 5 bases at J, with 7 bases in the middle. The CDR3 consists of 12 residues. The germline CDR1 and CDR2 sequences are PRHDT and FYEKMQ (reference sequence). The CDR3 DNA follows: TGTGCCAGCAGTCGGGGAACCGGGGAGCTGTTTTTT. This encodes CASSRGTGELFF.

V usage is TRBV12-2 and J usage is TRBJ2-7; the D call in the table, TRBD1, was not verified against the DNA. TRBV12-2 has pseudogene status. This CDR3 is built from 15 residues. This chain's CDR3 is CASRSTGQGAYEQYF. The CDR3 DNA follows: TGTGCAAGTCGCTCGACCGGGCAGGGTGCCTACGAGCAGTACTTC.